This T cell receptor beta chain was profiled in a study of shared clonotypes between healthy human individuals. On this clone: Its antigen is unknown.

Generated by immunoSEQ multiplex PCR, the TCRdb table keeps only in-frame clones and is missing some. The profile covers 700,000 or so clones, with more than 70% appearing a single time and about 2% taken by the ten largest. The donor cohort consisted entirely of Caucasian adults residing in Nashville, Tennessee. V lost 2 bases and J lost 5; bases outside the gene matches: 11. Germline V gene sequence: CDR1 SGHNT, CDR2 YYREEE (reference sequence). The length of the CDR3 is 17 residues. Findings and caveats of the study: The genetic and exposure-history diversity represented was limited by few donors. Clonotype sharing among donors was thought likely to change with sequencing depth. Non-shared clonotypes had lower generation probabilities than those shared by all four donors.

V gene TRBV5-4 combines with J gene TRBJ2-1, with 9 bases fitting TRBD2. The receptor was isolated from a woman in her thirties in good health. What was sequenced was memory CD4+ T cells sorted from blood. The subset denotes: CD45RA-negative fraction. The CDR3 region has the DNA TGTGCCAGCAGCTTAGGGCTCCCGGGACTAGCCAACAATGAGCAGTTCTTC. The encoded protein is CASSLGLPGLANNEQFF. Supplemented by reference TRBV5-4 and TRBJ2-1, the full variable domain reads ETGVTQSPTHLIKTRGQQVTLRCSSQSGHNTVSWYQQALGQGPQFIFQYYREEENGRGNFPPRFSGLQFPNYSSELNVNALELDDSALYLCASSLGLPGLANNEQFFGPGTRLTVL.